The source of this T cell receptor (beta chain) is a study of regulatory T cells in long-lasting Graves disease. Study summary: For a period under 3 months, newly diagnosed Graves' patients had taken antithyroid drugs. Study results and caveats: Public clonotype sharing was higher in persistent than newly diagnosed patients.

The time point was: newly diagnosed GD, antithyroid drugs for less than 3 months. TCR sequences were obtained from RNA taken from PBMCs. This clonotype was detected many times. Its antigen is unknown. Germline V gives CDR1 SGHAT, CDR2 FQNNGV. V was trimmed by 4 bases and J by 0 bases, leaving 7 bases between them. This CDR3 spans 13 amino acids. Sequencing libraries for TCR beta were prepared with iRepertoire HTBI primers and Arm-PCR of CDR3 regions. One entry per CDR3 protein results from TCRdb running MiXCR on the multiplex PCR reads. The table shows approximately 560,000 distinct CDR3 sequences, with approximately 16% occurring only once. The same data also contributed to another study, on T cells in Graves' hyperthyroidism and ophthalmopathy. That study reports: Patients showing uncontrolled infection, other autoimmune disease, pregnancy or lactation were ineligible.

The input for sequencing was peripheral blood mononuclear cells (PBMCs), taken at new diagnosis, from a patient treated with antithyroid drugs. V is TRBV11-2 and J is TRBJ2-7, with no clear D. This sequence originates from a man in his late teens or twenties with Graves disease. CDR3 residues: CASSSESSYEQYF. The CDR3 DNA follows: TGTGCCAGCAGCTCAGAAAGCTCCTACGAGCAGTACTTC.